This T cell receptor beta chain derives from a study of human T cells and chemical hapten exposure. Regarding the study as a whole: The formation of large CDR3 similarity clusters by expanded TCRs significantly exceeded that of controls.

The sample's time point: pre-sensitization, week 0. Treatment noted: therapeutic diphenylcyclopropenone sensitization with weekly scalp DPC. CDR3 length: 16 amino acids. Trimming took off 8 bases at V and 0 bases at J, with 16 bases between the two ends. CDR1 is SGHVS and CDR2 is FNYEAQ in the germline V gene. TCRdb recomputed calls from the RACE reads with MiXCR, one row per CDR3 protein. The data contain more than 250,000 distinct CDR3 sequences, 7.5% to 10% of them singletons. This clonotype was detected a few times. Its matching antigen is unknown. This TCR came from a middle-aged woman with alopecia areata. Some clones in this sample may be carry-over from other donors' samples. Sequencing was performed on whole blood, taken in connection with sensitization to the hapten diphenylcyclopropenone (DPC). The chain employs TRBV7-6 and TRBJ2-2, with D hard to call. CDR3 sequence (DNA): TGTGCCAGCTCCTCTATGGTGGAGCCGAACACCGGGGAGCTGTTTTTT. It yields the protein CASSSMVEPNTGELFF.